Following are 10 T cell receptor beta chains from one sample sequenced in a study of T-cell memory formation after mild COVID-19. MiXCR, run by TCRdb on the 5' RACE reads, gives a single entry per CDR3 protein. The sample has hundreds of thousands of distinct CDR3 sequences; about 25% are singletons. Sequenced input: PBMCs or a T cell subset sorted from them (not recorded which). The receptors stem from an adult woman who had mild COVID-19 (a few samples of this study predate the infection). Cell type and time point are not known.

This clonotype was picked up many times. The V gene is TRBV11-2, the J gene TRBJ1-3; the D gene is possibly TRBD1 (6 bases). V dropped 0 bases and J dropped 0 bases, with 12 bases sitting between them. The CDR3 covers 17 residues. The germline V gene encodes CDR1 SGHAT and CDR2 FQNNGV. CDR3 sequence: CASSLDRGRGSGNTIYF. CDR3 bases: TGTGCCAGCAGCTTAGATCGCGGCAGGGGCTCTGGAAACACCATATATTTT.

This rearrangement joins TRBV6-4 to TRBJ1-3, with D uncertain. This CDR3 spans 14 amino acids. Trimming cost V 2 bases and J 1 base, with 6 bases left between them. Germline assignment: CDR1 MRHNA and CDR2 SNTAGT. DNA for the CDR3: TGTGCCAGCAGTGACGGGCAATCTGGAAACACCATATATTTT. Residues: CASSDGQSGNTIYF.

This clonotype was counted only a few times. CDR3 sequence: CSARAYLMAGSGANTEAFF. CDR3 DNA sequence: TGCAGTGCTAGAGCCTATCTCATGGCAGGGTCCGGTGCGAACACTGAAGCTTTCTTT. The rearrangement uses TRBV20-1 and TRBJ1-1; possibly TRBD1 for D (5 bases). The CDR3 is 19 residues long. V lost 1 base, J lost 1 base, and 25 bases lay in between. Germline V gives CDR1 DFQATT, CDR2 SNEGSKA (reference sequence).

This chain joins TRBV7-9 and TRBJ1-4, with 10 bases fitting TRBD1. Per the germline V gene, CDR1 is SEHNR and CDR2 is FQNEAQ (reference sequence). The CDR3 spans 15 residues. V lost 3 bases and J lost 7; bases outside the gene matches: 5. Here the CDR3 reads CASSLTGGGGEKLFF. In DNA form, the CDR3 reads TGTGCCAGCAGCTTGACAGGGGGCGGTGGTGAAAAACTGTTTTTT.

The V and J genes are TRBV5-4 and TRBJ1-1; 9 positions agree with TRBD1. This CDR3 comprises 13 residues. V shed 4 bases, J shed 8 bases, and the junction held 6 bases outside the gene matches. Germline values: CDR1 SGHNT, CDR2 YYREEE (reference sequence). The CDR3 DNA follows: TGTGCCAGCAGCCCGGGACAGGGTTTGGAAGCTTTCTTT. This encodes CASSPGQGLEAFF.

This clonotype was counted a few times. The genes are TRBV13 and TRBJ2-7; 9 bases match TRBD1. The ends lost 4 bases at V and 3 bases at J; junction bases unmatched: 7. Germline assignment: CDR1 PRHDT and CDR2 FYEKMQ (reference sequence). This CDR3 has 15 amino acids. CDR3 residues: CASSSRDRDLYEQYF. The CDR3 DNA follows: TGTGCCAGCAGCTCCCGGGACAGGGACCTCTACGAGCAGTACTTC.

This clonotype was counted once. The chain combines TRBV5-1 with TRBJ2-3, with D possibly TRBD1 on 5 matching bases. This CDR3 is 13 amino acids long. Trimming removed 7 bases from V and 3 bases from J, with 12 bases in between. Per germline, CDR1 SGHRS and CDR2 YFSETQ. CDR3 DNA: TGCGCCAGCTTGGGCAGGGCGACAGATACGCAGTATTTT. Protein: CASLGRATDTQYF.

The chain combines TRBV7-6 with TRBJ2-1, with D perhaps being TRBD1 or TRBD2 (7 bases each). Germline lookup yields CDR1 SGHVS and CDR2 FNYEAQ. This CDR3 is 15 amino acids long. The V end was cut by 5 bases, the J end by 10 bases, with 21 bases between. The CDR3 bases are TGTGCCAGCAGCCTGGAGGGGGCGGGAGTCGACGAGCAGTTCTTC. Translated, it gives CASSLEGAGVDEQFF.

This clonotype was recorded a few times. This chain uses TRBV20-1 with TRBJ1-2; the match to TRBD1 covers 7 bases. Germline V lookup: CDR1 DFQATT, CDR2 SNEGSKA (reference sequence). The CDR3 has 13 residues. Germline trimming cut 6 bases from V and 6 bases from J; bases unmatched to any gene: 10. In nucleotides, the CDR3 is TGCAGTGCCCCACAGGGGCGCGGTCATGGCTACACCTTC. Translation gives CSAPQGRGHGYTF.

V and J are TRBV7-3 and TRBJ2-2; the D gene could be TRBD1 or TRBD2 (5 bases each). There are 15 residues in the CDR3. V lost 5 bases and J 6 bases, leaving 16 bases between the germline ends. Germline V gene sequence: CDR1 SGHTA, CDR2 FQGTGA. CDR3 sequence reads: CASSLDTRTAGELFF. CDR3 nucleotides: TGTGCCAGCAGCCTGGACACTAGAACCGCCGGGGAGCTGTTTTTT.